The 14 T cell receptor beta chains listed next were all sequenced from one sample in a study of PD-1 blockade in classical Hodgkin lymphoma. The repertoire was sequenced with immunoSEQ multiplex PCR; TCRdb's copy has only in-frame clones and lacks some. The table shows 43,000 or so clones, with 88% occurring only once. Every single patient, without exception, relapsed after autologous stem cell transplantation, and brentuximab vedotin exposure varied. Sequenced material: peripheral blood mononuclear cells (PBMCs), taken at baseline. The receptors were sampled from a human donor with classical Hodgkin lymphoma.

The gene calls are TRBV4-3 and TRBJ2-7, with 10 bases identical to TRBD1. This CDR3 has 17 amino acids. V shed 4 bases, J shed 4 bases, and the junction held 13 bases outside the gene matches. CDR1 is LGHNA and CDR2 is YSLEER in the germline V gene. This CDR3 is CASSPDPTGGESYEQYF. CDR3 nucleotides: TGCGCCAGCAGCCCCGACCCGACAGGGGGCGAATCGTACGAGCAGTACTTC.

The CDR3 bases are TGTGCCAGCAGGCCGGGACTAGCGGGGCCGAGGGACATTCAGTACTTC. Protein: CASRPGLAGPRDIQYF. The chain combines TRBV7-2 with TRBJ2-4, with 13 bases matching TRBD2. V gave up 6 bases and J gave up 8 bases; unmatched junction bases: 10. CDR1 and CDR2 from the germline V gene are SGHTA and FQGNSA. This CDR3 is built from 16 residues.

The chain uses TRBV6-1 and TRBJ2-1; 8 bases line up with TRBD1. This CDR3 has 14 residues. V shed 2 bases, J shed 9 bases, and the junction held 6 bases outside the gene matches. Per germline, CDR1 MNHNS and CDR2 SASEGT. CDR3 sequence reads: CASSELGQGAEQFF. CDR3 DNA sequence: TGTGCCAGCAGTGAATTAGGACAGGGAGCTGAGCAGTTCTTC.

The CDR3 coding sequence is TGTGCCAGCAGTGAATTGCCCCTGGGTTACAATGAGCAGTTCTTC. The encoded protein is CASSELPLGYNEQFF. The chain carries TRBV25-1 and TRBJ2-1; D call uncertain. This CDR3 has 15 amino acids. With 1 base removed from V and 4 bases from J, the gap between germline ends came to 11 bases. Germline-derived CDR1 and CDR2 are MGHDK and SYGVNS.

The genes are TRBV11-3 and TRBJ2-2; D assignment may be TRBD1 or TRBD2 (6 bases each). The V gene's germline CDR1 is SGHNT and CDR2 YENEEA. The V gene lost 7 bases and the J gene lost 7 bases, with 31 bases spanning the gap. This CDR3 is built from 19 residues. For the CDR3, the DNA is TGTGCCAGCAACAGAAAGGGGGAGGCCGCCCATCCATTATTCGGGGAGCTGTTTTTT. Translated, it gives CASNRKGEAAHPLFGELFF. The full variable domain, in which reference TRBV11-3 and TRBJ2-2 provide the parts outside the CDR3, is EAGVVQSPRYKIIEKKQPVAFWCNPISGHNTLYWYLQNLGQGPELLIRYENEEAVDDSQLPKDRFSAERLKGVDSTLKIQPAELGDSAVYLCASNRKGEAAHPLFGELFFGEGSRLTVL.

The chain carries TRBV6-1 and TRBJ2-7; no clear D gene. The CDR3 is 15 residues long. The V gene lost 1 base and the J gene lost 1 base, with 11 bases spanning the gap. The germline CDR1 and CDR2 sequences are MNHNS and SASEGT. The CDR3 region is CASSEGVGSSYEQYF. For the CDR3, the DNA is TGTGCCAGCAGTGAAGGGGTAGGGTCTTCCTACGAGCAGTACTTC.

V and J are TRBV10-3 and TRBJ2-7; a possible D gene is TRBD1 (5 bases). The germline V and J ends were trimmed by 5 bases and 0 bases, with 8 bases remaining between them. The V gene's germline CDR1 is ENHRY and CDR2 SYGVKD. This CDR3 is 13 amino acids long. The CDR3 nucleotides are TGTGCCATCAGTCTTCAGGGCTCCTACGAGCAGTACTTC. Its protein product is CAISLQGSYEQYF.

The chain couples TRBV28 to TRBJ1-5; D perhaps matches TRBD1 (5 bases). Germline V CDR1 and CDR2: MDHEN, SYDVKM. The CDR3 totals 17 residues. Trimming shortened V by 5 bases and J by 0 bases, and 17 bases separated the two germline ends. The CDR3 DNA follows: TGTGCCAGCAGTCTCCTCTGGGACGGCGATAGCAATCAGCCCCAGCATTTT. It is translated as CASSLLWDGDSNQPQHF.

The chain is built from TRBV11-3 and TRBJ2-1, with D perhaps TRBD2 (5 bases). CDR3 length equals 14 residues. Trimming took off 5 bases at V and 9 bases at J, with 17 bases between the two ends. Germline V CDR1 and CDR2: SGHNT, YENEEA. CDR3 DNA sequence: TGTGCCAGCAGCCCGCCCGGGGAGTTAACTGAGCAGTTCTTC. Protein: CASSPPGELTEQFF.

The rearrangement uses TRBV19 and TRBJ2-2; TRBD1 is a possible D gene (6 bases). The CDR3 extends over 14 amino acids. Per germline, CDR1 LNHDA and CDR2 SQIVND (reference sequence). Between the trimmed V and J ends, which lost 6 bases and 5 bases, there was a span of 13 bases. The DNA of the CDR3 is TGTGCCAGTAGGTCGGACAGCCGGACCGGGGAGCTGTTTTTT. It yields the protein CASRSDSRTGELFF. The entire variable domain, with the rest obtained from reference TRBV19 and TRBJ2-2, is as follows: DGGITQSPKYLFRKEGQNVTLSCEQNLNHDAMYWYRQDPGQGLRLIYYSQIVNDFQKGDIAEGYSVSREKKESFPLTVTSAQKNPTAFYLCASRSDSRTGELFFGEGSRLTVL.

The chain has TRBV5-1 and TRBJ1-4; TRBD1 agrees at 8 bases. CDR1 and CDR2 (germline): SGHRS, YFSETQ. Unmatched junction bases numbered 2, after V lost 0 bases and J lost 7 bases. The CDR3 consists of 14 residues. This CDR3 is CASSLEQGGEKLFF. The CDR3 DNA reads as TGCGCCAGCAGCTTGGAACAGGGGGGTGAAAAACTGTTTTTT.

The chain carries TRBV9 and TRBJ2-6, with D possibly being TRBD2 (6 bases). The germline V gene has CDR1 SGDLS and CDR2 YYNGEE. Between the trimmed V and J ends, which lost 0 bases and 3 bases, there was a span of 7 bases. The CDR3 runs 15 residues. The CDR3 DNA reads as TGTGCCAGCAGCGTAGCGGGGGTTGGGGCCAACGTCCTGACTTTC. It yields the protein CASSVAGVGANVLTF.

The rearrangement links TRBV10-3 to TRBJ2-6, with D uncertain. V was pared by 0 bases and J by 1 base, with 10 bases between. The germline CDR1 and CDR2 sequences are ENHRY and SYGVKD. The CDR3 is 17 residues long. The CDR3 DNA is TGTGCCATCAGTGAGTCTTGGACCGCTTCTGGGGCCAACGTCCTGACTTTC. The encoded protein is CAISESWTASGANVLTF.

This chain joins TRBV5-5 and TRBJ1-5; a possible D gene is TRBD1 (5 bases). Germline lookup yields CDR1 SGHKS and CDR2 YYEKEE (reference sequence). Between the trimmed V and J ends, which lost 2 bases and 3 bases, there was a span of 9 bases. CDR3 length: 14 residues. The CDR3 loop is CASSFRESNQPQHF. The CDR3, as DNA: TGTGCCAGCAGCTTCAGGGAGTCCAATCAGCCCCAGCATTTT. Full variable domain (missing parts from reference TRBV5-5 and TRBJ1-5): DAGVTQSPTHLIKTRGQQVTLRCSPISGHKSVSWYQQVLGQGPQFIFQYYEKEERGRGNFPDRFSARQFPNYSSELNVNALLLGDSALYLCASSFRESNQPQHFGDGTRLSIL.